This T cell receptor (beta chain) stems from a study of control samples from healthy donors and cancer patients. The CDR3 is 16 residues long. Germline V lookup: CDR1 SSHAT, CDR2 FNYEAQ (reference sequence). In the case of this clone: A read error may account for a junction end that differs from germline.

Generated by immunoSEQ multiplex PCR, the TCRdb table keeps only in-frame clones and is missing some. Seen here are 150,000 or so clones, 90% to 95% observed once, and the top ten hold about 5.8%. The TCR was taken from a man between 18 and 35 years old in good health. Material for sequencing was blood. The chain carries TRBV7-7 and TRBJ2-5; 10 bases map to TRBD1. The DNA for the CDR3 is TGTGCTAGCAGCTATTTAGGGACAGGGGACAAAGAGACCCAGTACTTC. It yields the protein CASSYLGTGDKETQYF.